This T cell receptor beta chain was identified in a study of T cells in Graves' hyperthyroidism and ophthalmopathy. Study results and caveats: Peripheral blood also featured most of the thyroid clonotypes expanded above 0.001. Before onset, ophthalmopathy was predicted by the model a median approximately 6.5 months earlier.

This clonotype has only one observation. The target antigen is unknown. Authors of the study amplified TCR beta CDR3 regions from RNA transcripts. The HTBI primer set was used in a first-round RT-PCR of the TCR CDR3. From the multiplex PCR reads, TCRdb called clonotypes with MiXCR, one entry per CDR3 protein. Here the sample spans about 640,000 distinct CDR3 sequences, approximately 14% being singletons. V was pared by 1 base and J by 2 bases, with 7 bases of the junction left unmatched. This CDR3 has 17 residues. Orbital computed tomography and thyroid ultrasound, together with serum TRAb and thyroxine and clinical symptoms, were used for diagnoses. The PBMCs were taken from under 12 ml of fresh peripheral blood.

The rearrangement links TRBV12-3 or TRBV12-4 to TRBJ2-3; 9 bases fit TRBD2. The sequenced sample was blood. The sequence came from a woman between 45 and 60 years old with Graves' ophthalmopathy. The CDR3: CASSLDVAGANTDTQYF. Here the CDR3 DNA reads TGTGCCAGCAGTTTAGATGTAGCGGGAGCCAACACAGATACGCAGTATTTT.